This T cell receptor (beta chain) was captured by sequencing in a study of cytomegalovirus exposure and HLA in healthy donors. Study-level information: A previous analysis identified 100 million or so unique TCR beta sequences derived from 180 million or so T cells. General study findings and limits: Under in vitro conditions, three CMV-associated chains were confirmed as specific for CMV antigens. CMV serostatus was the sole immune exposure data available.

Germline V gene sequence: CDR1 LGHNT, CDR2 FRNRAP. V lost 3 bases and J 0 bases, leaving 15 bases between the germline ends. The CDR3 extends over 16 amino acids. Researchers ran the PCR with 60 Vbeta and 13 Jbeta primers. Generated by immunoSEQ multiplex PCR, the TCRdb table keeps only in-frame clones and is missing some. This sample has about 180,000 clones, with over 75% found just once. This cohort consisted of healthy bone marrow donors. For this clone: What it binds is unknown.

The sequence derives from a young woman in good health and CMV-seronegative. What was sequenced was PBMCs. This chain joins TRBV12-5 and TRBJ2-7; no clear D gene. DNA of the CDR3: TGTGCTAGTGGTTTTAATCGACTCACGAGCTCCTACGAGCAGTACTTC. Encoded protein: CASGFNRLTSSYEQYF.